Here is one TCR beta chain with its context. Its target is not known. Primers included in the PCR were 60 Vbeta and 13 Jbeta primers. Sequencing was performed with immunoSEQ multiplex PCR; in TCRdb, only in-frame clones are kept and a portion is missing. The sample shows about 130,000 clones, about three quarters of them seen only once. The CDR3 covers 14 residues. Germline lookup yields CDR1 LGHNA and CDR2 YSLEER. V gave up 0 bases and J gave up 4 bases, with 9 bases separating them. Healthy bone marrow donors made up the donor group. The sample originates from a study of cytomegalovirus exposure and HLA in healthy donors. Study-wide points: Rarity characterized most TCR sequences, yet some public TCRs appeared in many donors. Excluded were some V segments that proved indistinguishable, including TRBV6-2 and TRBV6-3.

The rearrangement joins TRBV4-3 to TRBJ1-2; the D gene is possibly TRBD1 (6 bases). The origin of this receptor is a woman in her thirties in good health and CMV-seronegative. The sample taken for sequencing was PBMCs. The CDR3: CASSQDTGTYGYTF. The DNA for the CDR3 is TGCGCCAGCAGCCAAGATACAGGGACCTATGGCTACACCTTC.